A selection of T cell receptor beta chains follows, all from one sample in a study of shared clonotypes between healthy human individuals. Here immunoSEQ multiplex PCR was the method, and the copy in TCRdb shows in-frame clones only, minus some. The table lists over 2,000,000 clones, about 93% of them singletons. Sequenced sample: naive CD8+ T cells from PBMCs. The source of these receptors is a man aged 18 to 30 in good health. Some clones in this sample may be carry-over from other donors' samples. Both conserved end residues are part of each CDR3. A D gene is named only where the DNA matches it firmly. Rows may omit the clone size; those that give it use once, few, many or a size class.

>NA|TRBJ2-7|once|TRBV12-5
CASGSLGRIYEQYF
TGTGCTAGTGGTTCGCTCGGGCGCATCTACGAGCAGTACTTC
>TRBD1|TRBJ2-2|NA|TRBV9
CASSARQGENTGELFF
TGTGCCAGCAGCGCCCGACAGGGAGAAAACACCGGGGAGCTGTTTTTT
>TRBD2|TRBJ2-7|NA|TRBV9
CASSPGGLAGPVLYEQYF
TGTGCCAGCAGCCCAGGAGGACTAGCGGGACCTGTCCTCTACGAGCAGTACTTC
>NA|TRBJ2-7|NA|TRBV9
CASSVAPGTYEQYF
TGTGCCAGCAGCGTAGCCCCTGGTACCTACGAGCAGTACTTC
>NA|TRBJ2-1|NA|TRBV7-9
CASSLDLFLSDNEQFF
TGTGCCAGCAGCTTAGATCTTTTCCTCTCCGACAATGAGCAGTTCTTC
>NA|TRBJ1-5|NA|TRBV10-1
CASRFEPDTPCPGCNQPQHF
TGCGCCAGCAGGTTCGAACCGGACACCCCCTGCCCGGGGTGCAATCAGCCCCAGCATTTT
>TRBD1|TRBJ1-1|NA|TRBV28
CASSLGTGKDTEAFF
TGTGCCAGCAGTTTAGGGACAGGGAAGGACACTGAAGCTTTCTTT
>NA|TRBJ2-2|NA|TRBV14
CASSQQRPYTGELFF
TGTGCCAGCAGCCAACAGCGACCGTACACCGGGGAGCTGTTTTTT
>NA|TRBJ2-1|NA|TRBV19
CASSIGPYNEQFF
TGTGCCAGTAGTATCGGGCCATACAATGAGCAGTTCTTC
>NA|TRBJ2-7|NA|TRBV7-2
CASSLRGRDPYEQYF
TGTGCCAGCAGCTTAAGGGGGCGGGACCCCTACGAGCAGTACTTC
>NA|TRBJ1-1|NA|TRBV19
CASSTLTEAFF
TGTGCCAGTAGTACCCTCACTGAAGCTTTCTTT
>TRBD1|TRBJ2-7|NA|TRBV5-1
CASSPIYSTLRTGRKGDEQYF
TGCGCCAGCAGCCCCATCTACTCCACTCTAAGGACAGGTCGAAAGGGGGACGAGCAGTACTTC
>TRBD2|TRBJ2-2|NA|TRBV9
CASSSRTSGFNTGELFF
TGTGCCAGCAGCTCAAGAACTAGCGGATTCAACACCGGGGAGCTGTTTTTT
>NA|TRBJ2-7|NA|TRBV29-1
CSVEDRDTDYEQYF
TGCAGCGTTGAAGACCGGGACACCGACTACGAGCAGTACTTC
>TRBD1|TRBJ2-3|NA|TRBV25-1
CASSRSGDRVKTDTQYF
TGTGCCAGCAGTCGGTCCGGGGACAGGGTAAAGACAGATACGCAGTATTTT
>NA|TRBJ1-2|NA|TRBV19
CASRSPVGYTF
TGTGCCAGTAGGAGCCCTGTAGGCTACACCTTC
>NA|TRBJ1-3|NA|TRBV13
CASSSSQGASGNTIYF
TGTGCCAGCAGCTCTTCCCAGGGTGCCTCTGGAAACACCATATATTTT
>NA|TRBJ2-1|NA|TRBV7-9
CASSLPNTNEQFF
TGTGCCAGCAGCTTACCTAATACTAATGAGCAGTTCTTC
>NA|TRBJ1-4|NA|TRBV5-1
CASTAARGREKLFF
TGCGCCAGCACCGCCGCCCGCGGACGGGAAAAACTGTTTTTT
>TRBD2|TRBJ2-3|NA|TRBV4-1
CASSRLAGVGTDTQYF
TGCGCCAGCAGCCGGCTAGCGGGAGTGGGGACAGATACGCAGTATTTT
>NA|TRBJ2-7|once|TRBV5-5
CASSPLGTASYEQYF
TGTGCCAGCAGCCCACTCGGGACCGCTTCCTACGAGCAGTACTTC
>NA|TRBJ1-1|NA|TRBV27
CASSYWVNTEAFF
TGTGCCAGCAGTTATTGGGTGAACACTGAAGCTTTCTTT
>NA|TRBJ1-1|NA|TRBV2
CASSEALGGVSTEAFF
TGTGCCAGCAGTGAAGCGCTCGGGGGGGTGAGCACTGAAGCTTTCTTT
>NA|TRBJ2-3|NA|TRBV7-3
CASSLDPADTQYF
TGTGCCAGCAGCCTAGACCCGGCGGATACGCAGTATTTT
>NA|TRBJ2-7|NA|TRBV6-1
CASRDGGQNEQYF
TGTGCCAGTCGGGACGGCGGGCAAAACGAGCAGTACTTC
>TRBD1|TRBJ1-1|NA|TRBV9
CASSPSRGGTAEAFF
TGTGCCAGCAGCCCATCCCGAGGGGGGACAGCTGAAGCTTTCTTT
>TRBD2|TRBJ2-2|NA|TRBV5-6
CASSYGTSGMWTGELFF
TGTGCCAGCAGCTACGGGACTAGCGGGATGTGGACCGGGGAGCTGTTTTTT
>NA|TRBJ2-3|NA|TRBV9
CASSVASGTASTDTQYF
TGTGCCAGCAGCGTGGCATCTGGGACGGCTAGCACAGATACGCAGTATTTT
>NA|TRBJ2-1|NA|TRBV11-2
CASSLVLGDPTSYNEQFF
TGTGCCAGCAGCTTAGTTCTTGGGGACCCTACTTCTTACAATGAGCAGTTCTTC
>NA|TRBJ1-2|NA|TRBV29-1
CSVGGPDYGYTF
TGCAGCGTAGGCGGACCCGACTATGGCTACACCTTC
>NA|TRBJ2-2|few|TRBV19
CASSIDPGGELFF
TGTGCCAGTAGTATAGACCCAGGCGGGGAGCTGTTTTTT
>NA|TRBJ2-3|once|TRBV7-9
CASSLSVSLTDTQYF
TGTGCCAGCAGCCTCTCGGTGTCCCTCACAGATACGCAGTATTTT
>NA|TRBJ1-1|NA|TRBV27
CASSFGWNTEAFF
TGTGCCAGCAGTTTCGGGTGGAACACTGAAGCTTTCTTT
>TRBD2|TRBJ2-2|NA|TRBV4-1
CASSQQGLAVDTGELFF
TGCGCCAGCAGCCAGCAGGGACTAGCGGTCGACACCGGGGAGCTGTTTTTT
>NA|TRBJ1-2|NA|TRBV28
CASSLQGTLYGYTF
TGTGCCAGCAGTTTGCAGGGGACTTTGTATGGCTACACCTTC
>TRBD2|TRBJ2-3|NA|TRBV18
CASSRGASGPFSTDTQYF
TGTGCCAGCTCACGGGGGGCTAGCGGGCCATTTAGCACAGATACGCAGTATTTT
>TRBD2|TRBJ2-7|NA|TRBV5-1
CASSLDLAGYYEQYF
TGCGCCAGCAGCTTGGACCTAGCGGGTTACTACGAGCAGTACTTC
>NA|TRBJ2-1|NA|TRBV6-6
CASSSWESYNEQFF
TGTGCCAGCAGTTCGTGGGAGTCCTACAATGAGCAGTTCTTC
>TRBD2|TRBJ2-3|NA|TRBV10-3
CAISGFGKLAGIRGDTQYF
TGTGCCATCAGTGGATTTGGAAAACTAGCGGGTATCCGGGGGGATACGCAGTATTTT
>NA|TRBJ2-1|NA|TRBV13
CASTLRGHDEQFF
TGTGCCAGCACCCTCCGAGGGCACGATGAGCAGTTCTTC
>NA|TRBJ2-2|few|TRBV7-9
CASSLGNTGELFF
TGTGCCAGCAGCTTAGGTAACACCGGGGAGCTGTTTTTT
>TRBD1|TRBJ1-1|NA|TRBV7-8
CASSLTGGRTEAFF
TGTGCCAGCAGCTTAACAGGGGGCAGGACTGAAGCTTTCTTT
>NA|TRBJ1-5|NA|TRBV7-9
CASSLAGINQPQHF
TGTGCCAGCAGCTTAGCAGGGATCAATCAGCCCCAGCATTTT
>NA|TRBJ2-3|NA|TRBV7-8
CASSLGVAVVTDTQYF
TGTGCCAGCAGCTTAGGAGTAGCGGTCGTCACAGATACGCAGTATTTT
>NA|TRBJ2-2|NA|TRBV28
CASSPLLRAGELFF
TGTGCCAGCAGTCCCCTCTTGCGAGCCGGGGAGCTGTTTTTT
>NA|TRBJ1-2|few|TRBV9
CASSVAIAGSNGYTF
TGTGCCAGCAGCGTAGCTATCGCAGGTTCAAATGGCTACACCTTC
>NA|TRBJ2-7|NA|TRBV29-1
CSVRAPDQQYF
TGCAGCGTGCGGGCCCCTGACCAGCAGTACTTC
>NA|TRBJ1-5|NA|TRBV4-2
CASSQDLDILNQPQHF
TGTGCCAGCAGCCAAGACTTAGACATCCTCAATCAGCCCCAGCATTTT
>NA|TRBJ1-5|once|TRBV2
CASRSGNQPQHF
TGTGCCAGCAGGTCGGGCAATCAGCCCCAGCATTTT